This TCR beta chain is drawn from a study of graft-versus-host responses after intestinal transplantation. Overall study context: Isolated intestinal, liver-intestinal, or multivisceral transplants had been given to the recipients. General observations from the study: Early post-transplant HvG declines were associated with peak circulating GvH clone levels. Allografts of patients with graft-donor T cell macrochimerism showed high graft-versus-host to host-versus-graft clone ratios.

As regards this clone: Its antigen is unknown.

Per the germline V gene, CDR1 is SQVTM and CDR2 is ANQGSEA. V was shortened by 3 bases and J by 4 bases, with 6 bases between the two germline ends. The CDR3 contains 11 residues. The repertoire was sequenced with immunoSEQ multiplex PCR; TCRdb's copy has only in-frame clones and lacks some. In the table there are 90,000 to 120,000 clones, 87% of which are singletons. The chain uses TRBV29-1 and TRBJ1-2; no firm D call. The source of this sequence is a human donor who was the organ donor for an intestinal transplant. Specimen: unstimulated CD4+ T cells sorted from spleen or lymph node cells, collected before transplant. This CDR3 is CSVDVTYGYTF. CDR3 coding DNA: TGCAGCGTTGATGTCACCTATGGCTACACCTTC.